The following is a TCR beta chain sequence with its context. This sample is part of a study of blood T cell repertoires in COVID-19. The CDR3 contains 13 residues. Germline CDR1 LNHDA, CDR2 SQIVND (reference sequence). The trim removed 7 bases at V and 4 bases at J, leaving 6 bases unmatched. TCRdb keeps only in-frame clones here, not all; method: immunoSEQ multiplex PCR. The sample gives under 250,000 clones, under 90% of which show up once; under 14% is in the top ten. V is TRBV19 and J is TRBJ2-5; 7 bases agree with TRBD1. Sequencing was performed on peripheral blood. The TCR was taken from a man aged 45 to 65 with COVID-19, enrolled during active disease. The CDR3 DNA follows: TGTGCCAGTACTACAGGGGATAGAGAGACCCAGTACTTC. The encoded protein is CASTTGDRETQYF.